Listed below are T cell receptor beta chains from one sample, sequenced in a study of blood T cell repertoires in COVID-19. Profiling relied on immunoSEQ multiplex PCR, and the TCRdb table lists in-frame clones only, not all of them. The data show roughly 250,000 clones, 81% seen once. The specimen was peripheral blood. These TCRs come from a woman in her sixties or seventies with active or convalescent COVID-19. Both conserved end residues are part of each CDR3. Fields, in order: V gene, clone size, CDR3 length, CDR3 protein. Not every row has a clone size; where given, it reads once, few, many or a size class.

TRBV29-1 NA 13 CSVVDRGMYGYTF
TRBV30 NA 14 CAWTVAGSGNTIYF
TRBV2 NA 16 CASRNQWTAANYGYTF
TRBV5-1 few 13 CASSPGTGGPTQF
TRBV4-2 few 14 CASSQGRHNYGYTF
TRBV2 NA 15 CASSDEWSTNYGYTF
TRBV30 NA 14 CAWSGTSGAETQYF
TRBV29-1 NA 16 CSVEERGQGAQETQYF
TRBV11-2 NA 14 CASRTDRGLSPLHF
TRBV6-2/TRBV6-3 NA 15 CASSFRDRGTDTQYF
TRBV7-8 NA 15 CASSLGRGPSYEQYF
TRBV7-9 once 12 CASGLVGNTIYF
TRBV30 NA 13 CAWIGEWDTEAFF
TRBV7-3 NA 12 CASSSEGDTQYF
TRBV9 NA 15 CASSATPDRDTEAFF
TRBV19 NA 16 CASSIAGSPGLSGYTF
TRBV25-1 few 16 CASTDSTGTGYNEQFF
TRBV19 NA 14 CASSKSGGPNEQYF
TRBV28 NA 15 CASSRPAGGQETQYF
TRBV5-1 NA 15 CASSLQDRDTGELFF
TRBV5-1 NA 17 CASRPILRGQAKNIQYF
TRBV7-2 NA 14 CASSLLSSFYEQYF